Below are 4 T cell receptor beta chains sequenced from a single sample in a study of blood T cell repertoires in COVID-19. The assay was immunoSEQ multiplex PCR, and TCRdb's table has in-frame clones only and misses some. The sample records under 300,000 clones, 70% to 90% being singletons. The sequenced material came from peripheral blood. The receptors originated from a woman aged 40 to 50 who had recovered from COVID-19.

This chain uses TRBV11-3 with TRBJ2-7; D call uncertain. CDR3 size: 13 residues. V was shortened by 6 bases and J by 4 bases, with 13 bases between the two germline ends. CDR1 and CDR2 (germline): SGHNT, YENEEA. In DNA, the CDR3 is TGTGCCAGCAGTTTTTTCTCGGGTTACGAGCAGTACTTC. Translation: CASSFFSGYEQYF.

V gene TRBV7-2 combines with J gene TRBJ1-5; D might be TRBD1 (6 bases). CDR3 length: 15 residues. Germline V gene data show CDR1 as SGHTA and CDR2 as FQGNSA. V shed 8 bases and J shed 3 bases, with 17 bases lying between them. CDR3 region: CASRLQGHDNQPQHF. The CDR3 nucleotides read TGTGCCAGCCGCCTTCAGGGGCATGACAATCAGCCCCAGCATTTT.

The CDR3 nucleotides read TGCGCCAGCAGCTTGGTGGTTAGCGGGGAGCTGTTTTTT. Its protein product is CASSLVVSGELFF. The chain couples TRBV5-1 to TRBJ2-2, with D uncertain. The germline V gene has CDR1 SGHRS and CDR2 YFSETQ. The CDR3 is made up of 13 amino acids. V lost 0 bases, J lost 7 bases, and 7 bases lay in between.

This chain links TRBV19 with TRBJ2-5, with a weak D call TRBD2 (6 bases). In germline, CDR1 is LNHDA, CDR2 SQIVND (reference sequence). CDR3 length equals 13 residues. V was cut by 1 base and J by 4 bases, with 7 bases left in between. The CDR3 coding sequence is TGTGCCAGTAGTATAGCCGGGGGAGAGACCCAGTACTTC. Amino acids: CASSIAGGETQYF.